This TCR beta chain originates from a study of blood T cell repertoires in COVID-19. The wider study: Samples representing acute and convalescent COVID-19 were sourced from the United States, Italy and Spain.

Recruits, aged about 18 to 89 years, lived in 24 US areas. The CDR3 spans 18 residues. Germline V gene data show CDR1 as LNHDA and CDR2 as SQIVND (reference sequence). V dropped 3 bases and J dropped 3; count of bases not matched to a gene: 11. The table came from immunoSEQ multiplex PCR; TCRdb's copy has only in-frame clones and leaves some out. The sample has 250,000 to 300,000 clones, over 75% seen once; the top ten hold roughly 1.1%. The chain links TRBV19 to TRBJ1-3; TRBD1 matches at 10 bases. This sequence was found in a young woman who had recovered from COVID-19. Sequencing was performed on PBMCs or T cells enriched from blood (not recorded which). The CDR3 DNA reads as TGTGCCAGTAGTATGGACAGGGGGTACCGCGCGGATGGAAACACCATATATTTT. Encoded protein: CASSMDRGYRADGNTIYF.